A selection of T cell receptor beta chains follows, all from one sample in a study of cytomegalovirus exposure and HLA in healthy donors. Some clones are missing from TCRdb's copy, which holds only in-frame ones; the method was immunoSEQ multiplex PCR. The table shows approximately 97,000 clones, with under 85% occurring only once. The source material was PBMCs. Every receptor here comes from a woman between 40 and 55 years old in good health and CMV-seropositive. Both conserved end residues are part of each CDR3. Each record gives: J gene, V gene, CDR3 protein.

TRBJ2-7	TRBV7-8	CASSQQGGASSYEQYF
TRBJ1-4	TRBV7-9	CASSSIQSNEKLFF
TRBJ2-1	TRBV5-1	CASSSGQGDNEQFF
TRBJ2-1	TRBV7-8	CASTLVSGSRNEQFF
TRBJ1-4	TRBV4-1	CASSPRRGQRFEKLFF
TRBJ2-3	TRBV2	CASREGRTSTDTQYF
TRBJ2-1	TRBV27	CASRNFGSNEQFF
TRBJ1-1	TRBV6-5	CASSYSGQVKNTEAFF
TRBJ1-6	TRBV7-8	CASRPTGQTNSPLHF
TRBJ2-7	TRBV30	CAWSLRGTGTRQQYF
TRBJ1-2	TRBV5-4	CASSSGGPAIGYTF
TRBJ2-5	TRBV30	CAWSLGGSETQYF
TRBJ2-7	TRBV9	CASSGGLWEQYF
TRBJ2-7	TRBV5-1	CASVRDSSSYEQYF
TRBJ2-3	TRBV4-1	CASSQEGSASTDTQYF
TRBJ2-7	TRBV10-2	CASRGLAYDEQYF
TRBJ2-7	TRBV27	CASSFSGDDYEQYF
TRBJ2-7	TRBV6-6	CASSRGGNSGYEQYF
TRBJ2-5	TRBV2	CASSGSSGESGTQYF
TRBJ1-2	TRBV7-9	CASTSQAQGISYGYTF
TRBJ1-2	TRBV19	CASTPEGRNYGYTF
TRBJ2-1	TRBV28	CASSFITLAGAPTQFF
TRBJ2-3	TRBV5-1	CASSLASGGPRDTQYF
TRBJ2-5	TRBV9	CASSVVIPQETQYF
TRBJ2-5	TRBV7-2	CASSLVGRLAGGRETQYF
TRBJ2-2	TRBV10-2	CASSESGTGGELFF
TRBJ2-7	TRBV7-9	CASSLAGRGGGEQYF
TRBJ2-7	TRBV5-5	CASSLAPSPGIPYEQYF
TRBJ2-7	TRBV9	CASSVGAGVTYEQYF
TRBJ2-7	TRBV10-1	CASSFQGQQYF
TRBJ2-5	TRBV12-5	CASGSGTSLLQETQYF
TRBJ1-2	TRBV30	CAWSDLPEPNYGYTF
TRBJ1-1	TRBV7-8	CASISDQGGKAFF